This passage covers 25 T cell receptor beta chains from one sample sequenced in a study of T-cell memory formation after mild COVID-19 (dated by TCRdb to the early 2020s). The library was prepared using 5' RACE. Reads for this sample came from an Illumina NovaSeq 6000. TCRdb ran its own pipeline on the public reads, namely fastp trimming at Q25 and MiXCR clone calling, and kept in-frame beta chains. Entries that share a CDR3 protein sequence are merged under the most common genes and DNA. The sample includes fewer than 450,000 distinct CDR3 sequences, with more than 20% observed a single time. The biggest ten clones account for approximately 13% of the sample. The sequenced material came from PBMCs or a T cell subset sorted from them (not recorded which). The receptors stem from an adult woman who had mild COVID-19 (a few samples of this study predate the infection). The sample titles of this study are shuffled in the database, so cell type and time point are left out; the donor was told from shared clones.

The genes are TRBV4-1 and TRBJ1-2; TRBD1 is a possible D gene (5 bases). Germline V gene sequence: CDR1 MGHRA, CDR2 YSYEKL. V lost 5 bases and J lost 4, with 14 bases in between. The CDR3 is made up of 14 amino acids. The CDR3 reads CASSELVGTYGYTF. The CDR3, as DNA: TGCGCCAGCAGCGAATTGGTAGGGACCTATGGCTACACCTTC.

This clonotype was seen just once. V usage is TRBV11-2 and J usage is TRBJ2-5; D not resolved. Germline V gene sequence: CDR1 SGHAT, CDR2 FQNNGV. V was clipped by 10 bases and J by 2 bases, with 23 bases between them. The CDR3 extends over 16 amino acids. This CDR3 is CATTLDPGGEQETQYF. In DNA form, the CDR3 reads TGTGCCACTACGCTCGACCCGGGCGGCGAACAAGAGACCCAGTACTTC.

This clonotype has ten or more counts. The V call is TRBV4-2, the J call TRBJ2-3; D is unclear. Germline CDR1 LGHNA, CDR2 YNFKEQ. V gave up 4 bases and J gave up 2 bases, with 7 bases separating them. The CDR3 sequence is 13 residues long. Here the CDR3 reads CASSLENTDTQYF. CDR3 nucleotide sequence: TGTGCCAGCAGCCTCGAAAACACAGATACGCAGTATTTT.

The gene calls are TRBV5-1 and TRBJ2-3, with D possibly called TRBD1 or TRBD2 (6 bases each). Trimming removed 0 bases from V and 3 bases from J, with 14 bases in between. CDR3 length: 16 residues. CDR1 is SGHRS and CDR2 is YFSETQ in the germline V gene. CDR3 bases: TGCGCCAGCAGCTTGGAAGGGGGGCAGGGGACAGATACGCAGTATTTT. Translating it yields CASSLEGGQGTDTQYF.

This clonotype appeared many times. V is TRBV6-5 and J is TRBJ2-7; D is uncertain. This CDR3 is 13 amino acids long. V gave up 6 bases and J gave up 2 bases, with 11 bases separating them. Germline assignment: CDR1 MNHEY and CDR2 SVGAGI. The CDR3 loop reads CASRPDGAYEQYF. The CDR3 nucleotides are TGTGCCAGCAGACCCGACGGAGCCTACGAGCAGTACTTC.

This clonotype was recorded at least ten times. This chain links TRBV5-5 with TRBJ2-7; D is unclear. The germline V gene has CDR1 SGHKS and CDR2 YYEKEE (reference sequence). Trimming took 2 bases from V and 3 from J, leaving 9 bases between them. The CDR3 is 13 residues long. The CDR3 loop reads CASSLNPSYEQYF. DNA for the CDR3: TGTGCCAGCAGCTTAAACCCAAGCTACGAGCAGTACTTC.

There are a few counts of this clonotype. The rearrangement uses TRBV12-3 or TRBV12-4 and TRBJ2-2; tentative D call: TRBD2 (6 bases). The CDR3 is 13 amino acids. Trimming took off 3 bases at V and 11 bases at J, with 13 bases between the two ends. The CDR3 spells CASSFTKGTELFF. In DNA form, the CDR3 reads TGTGCCAGCAGTTTCACCAAGGGGACTGAGCTGTTTTTT.

V and J are TRBV7-8 and TRBJ1-6, with D unclear. V lost 0 bases and J 8 bases, leaving 5 bases between the germline ends. CDR1 is SGHVS, CDR2 FQNEAQ, per germline. This CDR3 has 13 amino acids. The CDR3 reads CASSLAGHSPLHF. The CDR3 DNA sequence: TGTGCCAGCAGCTTAGCCGGTCATTCACCCCTCCACTTT.

The chain combines TRBV28 with TRBJ2-7, with 10 bases aligning to TRBD1. The CDR3 is 15 residues long. Germline trimming cut 3 bases from V and 5 bases from J; bases unmatched to any gene: 7. Germline-derived CDR1 and CDR2 are MDHEN and SYDVKM. Written as DNA, the CDR3 is TGTGCCAGCAGTTTGCCGGGACAGGGGTCCCACGAGCAGTACTTC. This gives the protein CASSLPGQGSHEQYF.

Ten or more counts support this clonotype. The rearrangement uses TRBV7-2 and TRBJ2-1; D call uncertain. CDR3 size: 15 residues. Germline loops: CDR1 SGHTA, CDR2 FQGNSA. Trimming left V 2 bases short and J 2 bases short, with 10 bases between. CDR3 DNA: TGTGCCAGCAGCTTATTTAAGGGTACCTACAATGAGCAGTTCTTC. It translates to CASSLFKGTYNEQFF.

This sequence joins TRBV4-1 and TRBJ2-3; D gene unclear. The V end was cut by 6 bases, the J end by 1 base, with 14 bases between. The germline V gene has CDR1 MGHRA and CDR2 YSYEKL. This CDR3 is built from 15 residues. The CDR3 DNA follows: TGCGCCAGCAGTCAACTTGACCTAGGCACAGATACGCAGTATTTT. It translates to CASSQLDLGTDTQYF.

The sample holds a few counts of this clonotype. V gene TRBV11-2 combines with J gene TRBJ2-5; the D gene is possibly TRBD1 (5 bases). The V end lost 5 bases, the J end lost 2 bases, and 12 bases lay between the germline ends. The CDR3 has 14 amino acids. Per germline, CDR1 SGHAT and CDR2 FQNNGV. CDR3 sequence reads: CASSRDSFQETQYF. In DNA, the CDR3 is TGTGCCAGCAGCCGCGACAGTTTTCAAGAGACCCAGTACTTC.

Only a few counts were recorded for this clonotype. The chain employs TRBV5-1 and TRBJ2-1; 7 bases map to TRBD2. Germline CDR1 and CDR2: SGHRS and YFSETQ. J gave up 5 bases and V 4 bases, and 6 bases lay outside the gene matches. The CDR3 totals 14 residues. The CDR3 region has the DNA TGCGCCAGCAGCGGGAGGGACTTCAACAATGAGCAGTTCTTC. As protein: CASSGRDFNNEQFF.

This chain connects TRBV12-3 or TRBV12-4 to TRBJ1-4; D ambiguous. The CDR3 sequence is 14 residues long. Deletions cut 6 bases from V and 5 bases from J, with 13 bases between. CDR3 nucleotide sequence: TGTGCCAGCAGCCCTCAGAATGGGAATGAAAAACTGTTTTTT. As protein: CASSPQNGNEKLFF.

The V gene is TRBV30, the J gene TRBJ2-7, with D uncertain. The germline V gene has CDR1 GTSNPN and CDR2 SVGIG (reference sequence). V lost 8 bases, J lost 2 bases, and 10 bases lay in between. CDR3 length equals 11 residues. The CDR3 bases are TGTGCCGCCGGCGGAACCTACGAGCAGTACTTC. It yields the protein CAAGGTYEQYF. The complete variable domain, with remaining parts taken from reference TRBV30 and TRBJ2-7, reads SQTIHQWPATLVQPVGSPLSLECTVEGTSNPNLYWYRQAAGRGLQLLFYSVGIGQISSEVPQNLSASRPQDRQFILSSKKLLLSDSGFYLCAAGGTYEQYFGPGTRLTVT.

The chain uses TRBV6-6 and TRBJ2-1; 8 nucleotides agree with TRBD1. Unmatched junction bases numbered 3, after V lost 7 bases and J lost 1 base. There are 14 residues in the CDR3. Germline V gene data show CDR1 as MNHNY and CDR2 as SVGAGI (reference sequence). In nucleotides, the CDR3 is TGTGCCAGCACCGGGACAGGATCCTACAATGAGCAGTTCTTC. As protein: CASTGTGSYNEQFF.

This clonotype was found a few times. This CDR3 is CASSLADSGSPLHF. In DNA form, the CDR3 reads TGTGCCAGCAGCTTAGCGGATAGCGGTTCACCCCTCCACTTT. The chain combines TRBV7-6 with TRBJ1-6, with unresolved D. Trimming removed 0 bases from V and 9 bases from J, with 9 bases in between. Germline values: CDR1 SGHVS, CDR2 FNYEAQ. This CDR3 spans 14 amino acids.

This sequence joins TRBV20-1 and TRBJ1-5; no reliable D call. Germline assignment: CDR1 DFQATT and CDR2 SNEGSKA (reference sequence). The CDR3 is 14 residues long. V was trimmed by 3 bases and J by 4 bases, leaving 13 bases between them. The CDR3 coding sequence is TGCAGTGCTAGTGTTGGGAAAAGAAATCAGCCCCAGCATTTT. Its translation: CSASVGKRNQPQHF.

This clonotype was detected a few times. The chain couples TRBV4-1 to TRBJ1-2, with D maybe TRBD1 (6 bases). Trimming removed 2 bases from V and 2 bases from J, with 15 bases in between. CDR3 length equals 16 residues. CDR1 and CDR2 from the germline V gene are MGHRA and YSYEKL. The CDR3 DNA is TGCGCCAGCAGCCAACCGACAGGAACGGGAAACTATGGCTACACCTTC. It yields the protein CASSQPTGTGNYGYTF.

This clonotype was detected only a few times. The chain combines TRBV20-1 with TRBJ2-5; a possible D gene is TRBD2 (6 bases). V lost 6 bases and J 4 bases, leaving 18 bases between the germline ends. The germline gives CDR1 DFQATT, CDR2 SNEGSKA (reference sequence). This CDR3 is built from 14 residues. CDR3 nucleotides: TGCAGTGCGCGGAGGGGATGGGTAGCAGAGACCCAGTACTTC. This translates into CSARRGWVAETQYF.

This chain joins TRBV10-3 and TRBJ2-5; D gene unclear. Germline loops: CDR1 ENHRY, CDR2 SYGVKD. CDR3 size: 13 residues. Trimming removed 3 bases at V and 4 bases at J, with 9 bases between. DNA for the CDR3: TGTGCCATCAGTGACGCAGGTCCAGAGACCCAGTACTTC. It encodes CAISDAGPETQYF.

V and J are TRBV11-3 and TRBJ2-1; a weak D match, TRBD2 (6 bases). Trimming cost V 5 bases and J 8 bases, with 16 bases left between them. CDR1 and CDR2 (germline): SGHNT, YENEEA. The CDR3 runs 14 residues. CDR3 amino acids: CASSDPPSDDEQFF. As DNA, the CDR3 is TGTGCCAGCAGCGACCCTCCTAGCGACGATGAGCAGTTCTTC. Supplemented by reference TRBV11-3 and TRBJ2-1, the full variable domain reads EAGVVQSPRYKIIEKKQPVAFWCNPISGHNTLYWYLQNLGQGPELLIRYENEEAVDDSQLPKDRFSAERLKGVDSTLKIQPAELGDSAVYLCASSDPPSDDEQFFGPGTRLTVL.

V and J are TRBV5-1 and TRBJ2-7, with 7 bases that match TRBD1. The germline gives CDR1 SGHRS, CDR2 YFSETQ. The CDR3 runs to 16 residues. V shed 4 bases, J shed 1 base, and the junction held 11 bases outside the gene matches. DNA for the CDR3: TGCGCCAGCAGCCCAAGGTGGCAGGGGGTTTCCTACGAGCAGTACTTC. As protein: CASSPRWQGVSYEQYF.

The rearrangement uses TRBV6-5 and TRBJ2-7; 12 bases align to TRBD2. The trim removed 5 bases at V and 9 bases at J, leaving 8 bases unmatched. Germline V CDR1 and CDR2: MNHEY, SVGAGI. The CDR3 runs to 14 residues. The CDR3 loop is CASSPLAGGVWQYF. CDR3 in DNA: TGTGCCAGCAGTCCACTAGCGGGAGGTGTGTGGCAGTACTTC.

This chain joins TRBV19 and TRBJ2-7; the D is unclear. The CDR3 extends over 14 amino acids. V lost 3 bases and J lost 5, with 14 bases in between. CDR1 and CDR2 (germline): LNHDA, SQIVND (reference sequence). The DNA for the CDR3 is TGTGCCAGTAGTATTTTTAGCTCTTCGGACGAGCAGTACTTC. Its protein is CASSIFSSSDEQYF.